One sample yielded the 31 T cell receptor beta chains listed below, sequenced in a study of blood T cell repertoires in COVID-19. Method: immunoSEQ multiplex PCR; TCRdb's copy keeps in-frame clones and lacks some. The sample lists under 300,000 clones; 65% to 80% were seen once. The material sequenced was peripheral blood. The receptors here all came from a woman between 35 and 50 years old with active or convalescent COVID-19.

In this sample, this clone turned up a few times. The chain carries TRBV6-5 and TRBJ2-5; a possible D gene is TRBD2 (7 bases). Germline V gives CDR1 MNHEY, CDR2 SVGAGI. V was pared by 6 bases and J by 0 bases, with 11 bases between. The CDR3 consists of 14 residues. The CDR3 here is CASRGRGYQETQYF. The CDR3 DNA is TGTGCCAGCAGAGGGAGGGGGTACCAAGAGACCCAGTACTTC.

The chain carries TRBV11-3 and TRBJ2-2; D uncertain. CDR1 and CDR2 from the germline V gene are SGHNT and YENEEA. The V gene lost 5 bases and the J gene lost 0 bases, with 7 bases spanning the gap. The CDR3 is 14 residues long. CDR3 coding DNA: TGTGCCAGCAGCCCCCCTTCGAACACCGGGGAGCTGTTTTTT. It codes for CASSPPSNTGELFF.

Here the CDR3 reads CATSRGLLLDTQYF. The DNA for the CDR3 is TGTGCCACCAGTCGGGGTCTCCTCCTAGATACGCAGTATTTT. The chain carries TRBV24-1 and TRBJ2-3; perhaps TRBD2 as D (5 bases). The germline V gene has CDR1 KGHDR and CDR2 SFDVKD. V lost 6 bases to trimming and J lost 5 bases, with 14 bases between them. This CDR3 has 14 amino acids.

This clone occurred once. The DNA of the CDR3 is TGCGCCAGCAGACCTGGACAGCTCGAGAACACTGAAGCTTTCTTT. Residues: CASRPGQLENTEAFF. The gene calls are TRBV5-1 and TRBJ1-1, with D maybe TRBD1 (6 bases). This CDR3 has 15 amino acids. Trimming took 5 bases from V and 1 from J, leaving 15 bases between them. CDR1 and CDR2 (germline): SGHRS, YFSETQ.

V usage is TRBV2 and J usage is TRBJ2-6; weak D call: TRBD2 (6 bases). Trimming removed 4 bases at V and 4 bases at J, with 17 bases between. CDR3 size: 17 residues. From germline, CDR1 is SNHLY and CDR2 FYNNEI. In DNA form, the CDR3 reads TGTGCCAGCAGTGTTGAGGGAGGAAGAGCCGGGGCCAACGTCCTGACTTTC. This gives the protein CASSVEGGRAGANVLTF.

V and J are TRBV6-7 and TRBJ1-3; D call uncertain. TRBV6-7 is reported as an ORF; its role is uncertain. The CDR3 loop spans 13 amino acids. Trimming took 4 bases from V and 4 from J, leaving 8 bases between them. The CDR3 here is CASSSGVGNTIYF. CDR3 coding DNA: TGTGCCAGCAGTTCCGGGGTAGGAAACACCATATATTTT.

The chain carries TRBV5-5 and TRBJ1-3, with D possibly TRBD1 on 6 matching bases. V dropped 4 bases and J dropped 0 bases, with 11 bases sitting between them. In germline, CDR1 is SGHKS, CDR2 YYEKEE (reference sequence). The CDR3 totals 15 residues. CDR3 DNA: TGTGCCAGCAGCGGCACAGGGTTCTCTGGAAACACCATATATTTT. Amino acids: CASSGTGFSGNTIYF.

This clone was recorded many times. This chain links TRBV18 with TRBJ2-7, with D possibly matching TRBD1 (5 bases). Trimming removed 1 base at V and 5 bases at J, with 9 bases between. From germline, CDR1 is KGHSH and CDR2 LQKENI. This CDR3 has 13 amino acids. The CDR3 bases are TGTGCCAGCTCACCACGGGGCCCCGACGAGCAGTACTTC. It is translated as CASSPRGPDEQYF.

The chain combines TRBV28 with TRBJ1-2; TRBD1 matches 8 bases. The CDR3 sequence is 17 residues long. Germline V gene data show CDR1 as MDHEN and CDR2 as SYDVKM. J lost 1 base, V lost 6 bases, and 13 bases had no gene match. Written as DNA, the CDR3 is TGTGCCAGCAGCCTTGTCCCCGGACAGGGAGATAACTATGGCTACACCTTC. Its protein product is CASSLVPGQGDNYGYTF.

This clone was recorded a few times. The rearrangement joins TRBV9 to TRBJ1-6; a weak D match, TRBD1 (6 bases). The germline V gene encodes CDR1 SGDLS and CDR2 YYNGEE. The CDR3 consists of 15 residues. V dropped 0 bases and J dropped 10 bases, with 14 bases sitting between them. The CDR3 sequence is CASSVDGRGHSPLHF. CDR3 nucleotides: TGTGCCAGCAGCGTAGACGGCAGGGGACACTCACCCCTCCACTTT.

The CDR3 sequence: CAWSADIDNQPQHF. The CDR3 bases are TGTGCCTGGAGTGCAGACATCGACAATCAGCCCCAGCATTTT. The gene calls are TRBV30 and TRBJ1-5; D remains unclear. V lost 1 base and J 3 bases, leaving 10 bases between the germline ends. This CDR3 has 14 residues. The germline V gene has CDR1 GTSNPN and CDR2 SVGIG (reference sequence).

This chain joins TRBV5-1 and TRBJ2-2; 7 nucleotides agree with TRBD1. The J segment lost 7 bases and the V segment lost 0 bases, leaving 6 bases of the junction unmatched. CDR3 length: 15 residues. From germline, CDR1 is SGHRS and CDR2 YFSETQ. This chain's CDR3 is CASSLARQGDGELFF. CDR3 in DNA: TGCGCCAGCAGCTTGGCGAGACAGGGTGACGGGGAGCTGTTTTTT.

The V call is TRBV7-9, the J call TRBJ1-6, with 8 bases identical to TRBD1. The CDR3 runs to 19 residues. The V gene's germline CDR1 is SEHNR and CDR2 FQNEAQ (reference sequence). V lost 4 bases and J lost 0; bases outside the gene matches: 11. The CDR3 coding sequence is TGTGCCAGCAGCTCAAGGACTCAGGGGGCGAGCTCCTATAATTCACCCCTCCACTTT. As protein: CASSSRTQGASSYNSPLHF.

The rearrangement uses TRBV9 and TRBJ1-4; TRBD1 agrees at 8 bases. This CDR3 region has 15 residues. Germline assignment: CDR1 SGDLS and CDR2 YYNGEE. V dropped 2 bases and J dropped 2; count of bases not matched to a gene: 2. The CDR3 DNA reads TGTGCCAGCAGCGTGACAGGGGTGACTAATGAAAAACTGTTTTTT. It encodes CASSVTGVTNEKLFF.

V gene TRBV6-1 combines with J gene TRBJ2-5; maybe TRBD2 (6 bases). V shed 4 bases and J shed 2 bases, with 20 bases lying between them. There are 17 residues in the CDR3. Germline V gives CDR1 MNHNS, CDR2 SASEGT. CDR3 residues: CASSALSTRAVQETQYF. As DNA, the CDR3 is TGTGCCAGCAGTGCCCTTTCGACTAGAGCGGTACAAGAGACCCAGTACTTC.

In this sample, this clone turned up a few times. The chain carries TRBV19 and TRBJ1-6; D is uncertain. V lost 7 bases to trimming and J lost 8 bases, with 12 bases between them. This CDR3 spans 13 amino acids. Germline V gene sequence: CDR1 LNHDA, CDR2 SQIVND (reference sequence). The CDR3: CASNEELYSPLHF. The CDR3 nucleotides read TGTGCCAGTAACGAGGAACTCTATTCACCCCTCCACTTT.

The chain couples TRBV4-2 to TRBJ2-3; D gene uncertain. Per germline, CDR1 LGHNA and CDR2 YNFKEQ. The CDR3 covers 15 residues. With 1 base removed from V and 2 bases from J, the gap between germline ends came to 10 bases. CDR3 region: CASSQVGIFTDTQYF. The CDR3 bases are TGTGCCAGCAGCCAAGTCGGTATTTTCACAGATACGCAGTATTTT.

CDR3 amino acids: CASSRQGSGETQYF. CDR3 in DNA: TGTGCCAGCAGCCGACAGGGTTCCGGTGAGACCCAGTACTTC. The J gene is TRBJ2-5, the V gene TRBV5-6; 7 nucleotides agree with TRBD1. Trimming at V came to 4 bases and at J to 5 bases, leaving 8 bases not matched to a gene. The CDR3 loop spans 14 amino acids. Germline assignment: CDR1 SGHDT and CDR2 YYEEEE. Full variable domain (missing parts from reference TRBV5-6 and TRBJ2-5): DAGVTQSPTHLIKTRGQQVTLRCSPKSGHDTVSWYQQALGQGPQFIFQYYEEEERQRGNFPDRFSGHQFPNYSSELNVNALLLGDSALYLCASSRQGSGETQYFGPGTRLLVL.

The genes are TRBV10-3 and TRBJ2-1; TRBD1 agrees at 8 bases. Trimming removed 2 bases from V and 1 base from J; junction bases left unmatched: 4. The CDR3 is 16 residues long. Germline CDR1 reads ENHRY; CDR2 reads SYGVKD. This chain's CDR3 is CAISEPDRVSYNEQFF. DNA of the CDR3: TGTGCCATCAGTGAGCCGGACAGGGTTTCCTACAATGAGCAGTTCTTC.

The J gene is TRBJ2-5, the V gene TRBV25-1; D may be TRBD1 (7 bases). Trimming removed 5 bases at V and 9 bases at J, with 16 bases between. CDR1 MGHDK and CDR2 SYGVNS come from the germline V gene. There are 13 residues in the CDR3. The CDR3 region is CASSWQGGEAQYF. The CDR3, as DNA: TGTGCCAGCAGTTGGCAGGGGGGTGAGGCCCAGTACTTC.

This clone appeared once. The rearrangement joins TRBV18 to TRBJ1-1; 7 bases match TRBD1. Per germline, CDR1 KGHSH and CDR2 LQKENI. After removal of 3 bases from V and 0 bases from J, the junction contained 4 bases not matched to a gene. This CDR3 region has 15 residues. In DNA, the CDR3 is TGTGCCAGCTCACCTCAGGGGGGCTTGAACACTGAAGCTTTCTTT. Translating gives CASSPQGGLNTEAFF.

This sequence joins TRBV9 and TRBJ2-7; 10 bases are a match to TRBD1. V dropped 3 bases and J dropped 6; count of bases not matched to a gene: 9. CDR1 and CDR2 (germline): SGDLS, YYNGEE. The CDR3 sequence is 15 residues long. As DNA, the CDR3 is TGTGCCAGCAGCGCCTCCGGGACAGGGGCCCGCGAGCAGTACTTC. Translated, it gives CASSASGTGAREQYF. The entire variable domain, with the rest obtained from reference TRBV9 and TRBJ2-7, is as follows: DSGVTQTPKHLITATGQRVTLRCSPRSGDLSVYWYQQSLDQGLQFLIQYYNGEERAKGNILERFSAQQFPDLHSELNLSSLELGDSALYFCASSASGTGAREQYFGPGTRLTVT.

The genes are TRBV6-4 and TRBJ1-1; D unresolved. The CDR3 is 13 amino acids. Germline V gives CDR1 MRHNA, CDR2 SNTAGT. V lost 8 bases and J 5 bases, leaving 15 bases between the germline ends. This CDR3 is CASGQARGTEAFF. The CDR3 bases are TGTGCCAGCGGGCAGGCTCGTGGAACTGAAGCTTTCTTT.

Points on this clone: One junction end disagrees with the germline gene, perhaps due to a read error. The V call is TRBV7-9, the J call TRBJ1-6, with 7 bases fitting TRBD1. In germline, CDR1 is SEHNR, CDR2 FQNEAQ (reference sequence). This CDR3 comprises 16 residues. In nucleotides, the CDR3 is TGTGCCAGCAGCCTCCGCAGTTCCAGGGGGGCTCACCCCCCCCACTTT. Protein sequence: CASSLRSSRGAHPPHF. Full variable domain (rest looked up from reference TRBV7-9 and TRBJ1-6): DTGVSQNPRHKITKRGQNVTFRCDPISEHNRLYWYRQTLGQGPEFLTYFQNEAQLEKSRLLSDRFSAERPKGSFSTLEIQRTEQGDSAMYLCASSLRSSRGAHPPHFGNGTRLTVT.

V gene TRBV7-3 combines with J gene TRBJ2-2; TRBD1 matches at 7 bases. The CDR3 is made up of 13 amino acids. V lost 1 base to trimming and J lost 7 bases; unmatched junction nucleotides: 0. Germline V gene data show CDR1 as SGHTA and CDR2 as FQGTGA. The CDR3 coding sequence is TGTGCCAGCAGCTTAAGACAGGGCGGGGAGCTGTTTTTT. It translates to CASSLRQGGELFF.

This clone was seen a few times. The rearrangement uses TRBV28 and TRBJ1-4; D is unresolved. The CDR3 is 15 residues long. Germline CDR1 and CDR2: MDHEN and SYDVKM. Trimming cost V 5 bases and J 3 bases, with 13 bases left between them. The chain's CDR3 is CASSPTRQANEKLFF. The CDR3 DNA reads as TGTGCCAGCAGTCCGACCCGGCAGGCTAATGAAAAACTGTTTTTT.

The chain couples TRBV10-2 to TRBJ1-1; 8 positions agree with TRBD1. CDR1 is WSHSY, CDR2 SAAADI, per germline. J lost 4 bases, V lost 6 bases, and 4 bases had no gene match. The length of the CDR3 is 13 residues. The CDR3 loop is CASRGTGGTEAFF. The CDR3 DNA is TGCGCCAGCAGAGGAACAGGGGGCACTGAAGCTTTCTTT.

The CDR3 here is CASSQRPGDGYTF. DNA for the CDR3: TGTGCCAGCAGTCAAAGACCGGGGGATGGCTACACCTTC. V and J are TRBV27 and TRBJ1-2; perhaps TRBD1 as D (5 bases). The CDR3 has 13 amino acids. Germline CDR1 is MNHEY and CDR2 is SMNVEV (reference sequence). V shed 5 bases and J shed 6 bases, with 13 bases lying between them.

The CDR3 DNA follows: TGTGCCAGCAGCGGGGGGACAGGGATTTGGAATTCACCCCTCCACTTT. Protein sequence: CASSGGTGIWNSPLHF. The V gene is TRBV5-6, the J gene TRBJ1-6, with 9 bases fitting TRBD1. V shed 4 bases and J 7 bases; nucleotides not matched to a gene: 9. CDR1 SGHDT and CDR2 YYEEEE come from the germline V gene. The CDR3 has 16 residues.

This chain joins TRBV6-5 and TRBJ2-2, with 7 nucleotides matching TRBD1. The CDR3 extends over 15 amino acids. Germline assignment: CDR1 MNHEY and CDR2 SVGAGI. V was clipped by 5 bases and J by 2 bases; unmatched bases: 5. Written as DNA, the CDR3 is TGTGCCAGCAGTAAGGCAGGGGGAAACACCGGGGAGCTGTTTTTT. Residues: CASSKAGGNTGELFF.

V is TRBV6-2 or TRBV6-3 and J is TRBJ1-5; no reliable D call. Trimming took off 6 bases at V and 6 bases at J, with 12 bases between the two ends. Germline CDR1 is MNHEY and CDR2 is SVGEGT. The CDR3 totals 13 residues. CDR3 sequence reads: CASSLRVGQPQHF. The CDR3 DNA is TGTGCCAGCAGCTTGAGGGTAGGTCAGCCCCAGCATTTT.